This T cell receptor beta chain was retrieved from a study of vaccination and CD4 T cells after COVID-19. Whole-study context: Convalescent individuals numbered four females and six males, two being Hispanic. Overlapping peptides covering the spike proteins of SARS-CoV-2, HCoV-NL63, HCoV-OC43 and HCoV-229E were added to stimulate cells.

This CDR3 is 14 amino acids long. Germline V gene sequence: CDR1 SEHNR, CDR2 FQNEAQ (reference sequence). V was shortened by 5 bases and J by 3 bases, with 13 bases between the two germline ends. In its sample, this clonotype was seen a few times. Its antigen is undetermined. Study-wide results and limits: In convalescent patients, a median about 88% of post-vaccine SARS-CoV-2-reactive clones appeared only after vaccination. There was no significant change from approximately 21 to 38 median reactive clonotypes.

Cultured CD4+ T-cell DNA underwent Oncomine TCR Beta short-read sequencing. Researchers extracted genomic DNA from CD4+ T cells that had been cultured. TCRdb analysed the PCR reads with MiXCR anew, one entry per CDR3 protein. The table has roughly 10,000 distinct CDR3 sequences, roughly a third seen once. Noted treatment: roughly nine-day PBMC culture with coronavirus spike peptide pools or control peptides (ViraFEST assay). An unexposed donor provided the CD4+ T cells, which were collected before the COVID-19 pandemic (2011-2018). The chain recombines TRBV7-9 with TRBJ1-1, with D tentatively TRBD1 (5 bases). The sample was CD4+ T cells from blood, cultured in vitro. The source of this sequence is a human donor in good health. CDR3 in amino acids: CASSLRDGDTEAFF. CDR3 coding DNA: TGTGCCAGCAGCCTCAGGGACGGAGACACTGAAGCTTTCTTT.